The present T cell receptor (beta chain) was sequenced within a study of T cells in severe cutaneous drug reactions. About the study: Only probable or definite SJS/TEN or DRESS cases by RegiSCAR were enrolled.

TCR subtype-specific primers in iRepertoire multiplex PCR prepared libraries for bulk and single-cell sequencing. One entry per CDR3 protein, without DNA, is what TCRdb gives after re-calling the multiplex PCR reads. The record lists about 7,200 distinct CDR3 sequences, of which the ten most abundant hold around 30%. This clonotype is labeled medium-sized based on frequency. Sequenced patients had Stevens-Johnson syndrome or toxic epidermal necrolysis caused by carbamazepine. This sequence originates from a human donor with toxic epidermal necrolysis, a severe cutaneous drug reaction. The source material was cells from a skin blister.

CDR3: CASSLIGNQPQHF. The J gene is TRBJ1-5, the V gene TRBV28. The CDR3 consists of 13 residues. Germline V lookup: CDR1 MDHEN, CDR2 SYDVKM. The entire variable domain, with the rest obtained from reference TRBV28 and TRBJ1-5, is as follows: DVKVTQSSRYLVKRTGEKVFLECVQDMDHENMFWYRQDPGLGLRLIYFSYDVKMKEKGDIPEGYSVSREKKERFSLILESASTNQTSMYLCASSLIGNQPQHFGDGTRLSIL.